A selection of T cell receptor beta chains follows, all from one sample in a study of T cells expressing NK-cell markers. TCRdb derives one entry per CDR3 protein from the 5' RACE reads, leaving out DNA. This sample's clone table lists roughly 390,000 distinct CDR3 sequences. The sequenced sample was blood T cells: a sorted CD56 or NKG2C T cell subset, CD4+ or CD8+ T cells, or bulk PBMC T cells (not recorded which). The receptors were sampled from a man aged 18 to 69 in good health. Both conserved end residues are part of each CDR3. The order of the fields is V gene, J gene, CDR3 protein.

>TRBV14|TRBJ1-1
CASSHQRNTEAFF
>TRBV29-1|TRBJ1-1
CSVIAGTALGEAFF
>TRBV5-4|TRBJ1-1
CASSASWGKNTEAFF
>TRBV6-1|TRBJ1-4
CASSRTDATNEKLFF
>TRBV19|TRBJ1-1
CASSMKGGNTEAFF
>TRBV3-1|TRBJ2-1
CASSQDFRFTSGGTDNEQFF
>TRBV21-1|TRBJ2-3
CASRLAAPPDTQYF
>TRBV27|TRBJ2-3
CASSSGSRGTQYF
>TRBV27|TRBJ2-7
CASSLSGGGTYEQYF
>TRBV6-1|TRBJ1-2
CASTAGHVYGYTF
>TRBV12-3/TRBV12-4|TRBJ2-5
CASSTVRAGKETQYF
>TRBV20-1|TRBJ2-2
CSASGPGSGNTGELFF
>TRBV5-4|TRBJ1-1
CASSTNRGLNTEAFF
>TRBV5-1|TRBJ2-7
CASSLPGAYEQYF
>TRBV7-2|TRBJ1-5
CASQILQGQGPQHF
>TRBV27|TRBJ2-7
CASSLFREYRGTGEQYF
>TRBV12-3/TRBV12-4|TRBJ2-1
CASSVDTLSSYNEQFF
>TRBV18|TRBJ1-1
CASSGAGGNTEAFF
>TRBV3-1|TRBJ1-1
CASSQAVDRDTFF
>TRBV5-5|TRBJ1-1
CASSFVESYTEAFF
>TRBV11-1|TRBJ2-1
CASSRTNKGSQDYNEQFF
>TRBV6-1|TRBJ2-1
CASRTGTGSYNEQFF
>TRBV28|TRBJ1-2
CASSLRVPQGGHGYTF
>TRBV12-3/TRBV12-4|TRBJ2-4
CASSPRGSGGDLAKNIQYF
>TRBV12-5|TRBJ1-3
CASGRGIYSGNTIYF
>TRBV7-9|TRBJ1-5
CASSPNGVGSSQHF
>TRBV24-1|TRBJ2-3
CATSDSGLRDTQYF
>TRBV5-6|TRBJ2-5
CASSFARLETQYF
>TRBV18|TRBJ1-3
CASSTTGTSSGNTIYF
>TRBV1|TRBJ2-7
CTSSQDGGEQYF
>TRBV6-4|TRBJ2-2
CASPKLGGGTGELFF
>TRBV5-1|TRBJ2-2
CASKESRGYTGELFF
>TRBV7-9|TRBJ1-4
CASSPQGQPNEKLFF
>TRBV27|TRBJ2-2
CASSLYRGGELFF
>TRBV10-3|TRBJ2-7
CAISRTEPNYEQYF
>TRBV6-1|TRBJ2-5
CASTPRLAGQETQYF
>TRBV7-9|TRBJ1-2
CASSSPGVPNYGYTF
>TRBV3-1|TRBJ2-5
CASSLNRGLEETQYF
>TRBV13|TRBJ2-4
CASSLENIQYF
>TRBV11-2|TRBJ1-2
CASSPPGRAAYGYTF
>TRBV5-1|TRBJ2-1
CASSTEAYYNEQFF
>TRBV5-1|TRBJ1-5
CASSLEKGSPQHF
>TRBV4-1|TRBJ2-5
CASSQLGIGETQYF
>TRBV24-1|TRBJ2-1
CATSGRGGDDEQFF
>TRBV16|TRBJ2-3
CASSQSAADTQYF
>TRBV12-3/TRBV12-4|TRBJ1-1
CASSGRKNTEAFF
>TRBV7-2|TRBJ2-7
CASSSTAYEQYF
>TRBV28|TRBJ1-4
CASRGGTNEKLFF
>TRBV11-1|TRBJ2-5
CASTSDQGKETQYF
>TRBV5-1|TRBJ2-2
CASSLLAGGASNTGELFF
>TRBV3-1|TRBJ2-1
CASSQGRQSYNEQFF
>TRBV3-1|TRBJ2-3
CASSTRAGGRGTDTQYF
>TRBV7-2|TRBJ2-5
CASSSPGLAGGQETQYF
>TRBV9|TRBJ2-5
CASSVQGIAMETQYF
>TRBV11-2|TRBJ2-3
CASSFLAGGKDTQYF
>TRBV12-3/TRBV12-4|TRBJ2-5
CASSRAGGLGKTQYF